The T cell receptor beta chain under discussion was sequenced for a study of T cell changes during pregnancy in multiple sclerosis. The V gene's germline CDR1 is SGHDT and CDR2 YYEEEE. The V segment lost 2 bases and the J segment 3 bases; nucleotides outside the gene matches: 7. The CDR3 runs to 17 residues. TCRdb's copy holds only in-frame clones and misses some; the assay was immunoSEQ multiplex PCR. The sample gives almost 50,000 clones, roughly 94% of which show up once; around 0.31% is in the top ten. The source material was CD4+ T cells from peripheral blood mononuclear cells, sampled in the third trimester of pregnancy. V and J are TRBV5-6 and TRBJ2-6; TRBD1 aligns across 8 bases. The sequence was obtained from a female donor with multiple sclerosis, enrolled in a pregnancy study. CDR3 bases: TGTGCCAGCAGCTTCAGGGGGCTACTAAATGGGGCCAACGTCCTGACTTTC. As protein: CASSFRGLLNGANVLTF.